The 25 T cell receptor beta chains below come from one sample, sequenced in a study of blood T cell repertoires in COVID-19. Profiling relied on immunoSEQ multiplex PCR, and the TCRdb table lists in-frame clones only, not all of them. Among approximately 140,000 clones listed, about 83% were seen once. Sequenced material: peripheral blood. These receptor sequences come from a human donor in a cohort sampled during active COVID-19.

The rearrangement joins TRBV6-4 to TRBJ1-5; 8 nucleotides agree with TRBD1. Germline CDR1 reads MRHNA; CDR2 reads SNTAGT. The J segment lost 7 bases and the V segment lost 10 bases, leaving 12 bases of the junction unmatched. This CDR3 spans 14 amino acids. In nucleotides, the CDR3 is TGTGCCACCTGTGGGAACAGGGGGAGCCAGCCCCAGCATTTT. Its protein product is CATCGNRGSQPQHF.

This chain links TRBV10-3 with TRBJ1-1; 7 positions match TRBD1. Germline assignment: CDR1 ENHRY and CDR2 SYGVKD. The junction had 4 bases not matched to a gene; V was cut back by 2 bases and J by 1 base. The CDR3 sequence is 15 residues long. The CDR3 nucleotides are TGTGCCATCAGTGAGCCCGGGACAGAGAACACTGAAGCTTTCTTT. This codes for CAISEPGTENTEAFF.

This chain uses TRBV6-5 with TRBJ2-1, with D hard to call. The germline V gene encodes CDR1 MNHEY and CDR2 SVGAGI. The CDR3 has 14 residues. Trimming pared 0 bases from V and 4 bases from J, leaving 7 bases between. This CDR3 is CASSYSIQYNEQFF. Here the CDR3 DNA reads TGTGCCAGCAGTTACTCGATTCAGTACAATGAGCAGTTCTTC.

This chain joins TRBV3-1 (or the pseudogene TRBV3-2) and TRBJ2-1, with no clear D. V was pared by 1 base and J by 5 bases, with 6 bases between. This CDR3 spans 13 amino acids. Germline V CDR1 and CDR2: LGHDT, YNNKEL (reference sequence). CDR3 sequence (DNA): TGTGCCAGCAGCCAAGCACAGAACAATGAGCAGTTCTTC. Its protein product is CASSQAQNNEQFF.

The chain recombines TRBV18 with TRBJ2-3, with 7 positions matching TRBD2. Looked up from germline, CDR1 is KGHSH and CDR2 is LQKENI. The CDR3 spans 17 residues. The V gene end was trimmed by 3 bases and the J gene end by 3 bases; junction bases not matched to a gene: 12. The CDR3 loop is CASSPLLGSGMTDTQYF. CDR3 in DNA: TGTGCCAGCTCACCCCTATTGGGGAGCGGGATGACAGATACGCAGTATTTT.

This chain connects TRBV28 to TRBJ1-5; possible D gene TRBD1, 5 bases. CDR1 MDHEN and CDR2 SYDVKM come from the germline V gene. The V gene lost 1 base and the J gene lost 3 bases, with 7 bases spanning the gap. The CDR3 contains 14 residues. CDR3 sequence (DNA): TGTGCCAGCAGTTTATCCAGGGACAATCAGCCCCAGCATTTT. It encodes CASSLSRDNQPQHF.

V and J are TRBV28 and TRBJ2-1; 9 bases match TRBD2. CDR1 is MDHEN, CDR2 SYDVKM, per germline. Trimming removed 3 bases from V and 5 bases from J; junction bases left unmatched: 8. The CDR3 sequence is 16 residues long. DNA of the CDR3: TGTGCCAGCAGTTTGCTCGGGACTAGCAGTGACAATGAGCAGTTCTTC. Translated: CASSLLGTSSDNEQFF.

The V and J genes are TRBV28 and TRBJ2-2; TRBD1 aligns across 9 bases. The junction had 11 bases not matched to a gene; V was cut back by 5 bases and J by 7 bases. Germline V lookup: CDR1 MDHEN, CDR2 SYDVKM. This CDR3 is built from 16 residues. The CDR3 region is CASSPPYTGGHGELFF. Here the CDR3 DNA reads TGTGCCAGCAGTCCTCCCTATACAGGGGGCCACGGGGAGCTGTTTTTT.

This clone was seen just once. At one boundary the junction diverges from the germline segment, which might be a read error. This rearrangement joins TRBV6-1 to TRBJ1-1; TRBD1 might be the D (5 bases). This CDR3 comprises 13 residues. Germline CDR1 and CDR2: MNHNS and SASEGT. The CDR3 DNA is TGTGCCAGCAGTGAAAGGGGAGGGGCTGAGGCTTTCTTT. This codes for CASSERGGAEAFF.

This clone was observed a handful of times. The chain joins TRBV27 to TRBJ2-2; 12 bases agree with TRBD1. This CDR3 contains 16 residues. Trimming removed 8 bases from V and 7 bases from J; junction bases left unmatched: 11. CDR1 MNHEY and CDR2 SMNVEV come from the germline V gene (reference sequence). The CDR3 sequence: CASRTRDRGHGGELFF. The CDR3 nucleotides are TGTGCCAGCCGAACCCGGGACAGGGGGCACGGCGGGGAGCTGTTTTTT.

The chain has TRBV30 and TRBJ1-1, with D perhaps TRBD1 (5 bases). The length of the CDR3 is 15 residues. V was clipped by 5 bases and J by 6 bases, with 22 bases between them. From germline, CDR1 is GTSNPN and CDR2 SVGIG (reference sequence). DNA of the CDR3: TGTGCCTGGGTGCTCAAGGGGCCCTCAGGCGCTGAAGCTTTCTTT. Translating gives CAWVLKGPSGAEAFF.

V gene TRBV5-8 combines with J gene TRBJ1-4; no clear D gene. Germline assignment: CDR1 SGHTS and CDR2 YDEGEE. The length of the CDR3 is 14 residues. Between the trimmed V and J ends, which lost 3 bases and 5 bases, there was a span of 11 bases. For the CDR3, the DNA is TGTGCCAGCAGCTCCGGGAGATCAAATGAAAAACTGTTTTTT. Encoded protein: CASSSGRSNEKLFF. The variable domain in full, with the rest retrieved from reference TRBV5-8 and TRBJ1-4, is EAGVTQSPTHLIKTRGQQATLRCSPISGHTSVYWYQQALGLGLQFLLWYDEGEERNRGNFPPRFSGRQFPNYSSELNVNALELEDSALYLCASSSGRSNEKLFFGSGTQLSVL.

This clone has only a few counts. The chain joins TRBV6-6 to TRBJ2-1; TRBD1 might be the D (6 bases). V dropped 6 bases and J dropped 2 bases, with 11 bases sitting between them. Per the germline V gene, CDR1 is MNHNY and CDR2 is SVGAGI (reference sequence). The CDR3 spans 14 residues. The CDR3 protein is CASRQGSTYNEQFF. In DNA form, the CDR3 reads TGTGCCAGCAGACAGGGCAGCACCTACAATGAGCAGTTCTTC.

The DNA of the CDR3 is TGTGCCAGCAGCTTCCGCCCGGGACAGGGCTATGGCTACACCTTC. It is translated as CASSFRPGQGYGYTF. This chain connects TRBV5-8 to TRBJ1-2; TRBD1 agrees at 9 bases. V lost 2 bases, J lost 4 bases, and 6 bases stayed unmatched. Germline lookup yields CDR1 SGHTS and CDR2 YDEGEE. This CDR3 spans 15 amino acids.

The chain carries TRBV5-5 and TRBJ2-5; perhaps TRBD1 as D (6 bases). V gave up 6 bases and J gave up 2 bases, with 11 bases separating them. The CDR3 length is 13 residues. In germline, CDR1 is SGHKS, CDR2 YYEKEE (reference sequence). DNA of the CDR3: TGTGCCAGCACCGGACAGCTACAAGAGACCCAGTACTTC. It is translated as CASTGQLQETQYF.

The rearrangement links TRBV28 to TRBJ1-1; the D is unclear. CDR1 and CDR2 (germline): MDHEN, SYDVKM. CDR3 length: 15 residues. Trimming left V 6 bases short and J 10 bases short, with 24 bases between. The CDR3 loop reads CASSATSRVSGRAFF. The CDR3 DNA follows: TGTGCCAGCAGCGCGACATCGAGGGTAAGTGGTCGAGCTTTCTTT.

The chain couples TRBV6-5 to TRBJ1-1; 7 bases match TRBD1. The CDR3 runs 14 residues. After removal of 4 bases from V and 2 bases from J, the junction contained 4 bases not matched to a gene. Germline-derived CDR1 and CDR2 are MNHEY and SVGAGI. CDR3 DNA: TGTGCCAGCAGTTCACGACAGGGAAACACTGAAGCTTTCTTT. Amino acids: CASSSRQGNTEAFF.

This rearrangement joins TRBV18 to TRBJ1-1, with D uncertain. This CDR3 has 12 amino acids. Germline assignment: CDR1 KGHSH and CDR2 LQKENI. The V gene lost 3 bases and the J gene lost 3 bases, with 5 bases spanning the gap. The CDR3 DNA follows: TGTGCCAGCTCACCTAGCGACACTGAAGCTTTCTTT. It yields the protein CASSPSDTEAFF.

This chain connects TRBV5-5 to TRBJ2-1; D not certain. V dropped 4 bases and J dropped 2 bases, with 16 bases sitting between them. The CDR3 has 16 residues. Germline CDR1 reads SGHKS; CDR2 reads YYEKEE (reference sequence). CDR3 nucleotide sequence: TGTGCCAGCAGCCCTGATCCTGCGGTTACCTACAATGAGCAGTTCTTC. Translation: CASSPDPAVTYNEQFF.

This chain links TRBV2 with TRBJ2-1; D is perhaps TRBD2 (5 bases). The CDR3 sequence is 16 residues long. Germline lookup yields CDR1 SNHLY and CDR2 FYNNEI. V was shortened by 5 bases and J by 9 bases, with 23 bases between the two germline ends. Written as DNA, the CDR3 is TGTGCCAGCAGTCCGACACATCTCACGGAGGTCACTGAGCAGTTCTTC. Its protein product is CASSPTHLTEVTEQFF. Looking up the rest from reference TRBV2 and TRBJ2-1 gives the full variable domain: EPEVTQTPSHQVTQMGQEVILRCVPISNHLYFYWYRQILGQKVEFLVSFYNNEISEKSEIFDDQFSVERPDGSNFTLKIRSTKLEDSAMYFCASSPTHLTEVTEQFFGPGTRLTVL.

The J gene is TRBJ1-5, the V gene TRBV19; 7 bases are shared with TRBD1. This CDR3 is built from 17 residues. V gave up 5 bases and J gave up 1 base; unmatched junction bases: 11. The germline CDR1 and CDR2 sequences are LNHDA and SQIVND (reference sequence). CDR3 nucleotide sequence: TGTGCCAGTAGTTCCCGACAGGGTTGGGTAAGCAATCAGCCCCAGCATTTT. It encodes CASSSRQGWVSNQPQHF.

The chain carries TRBV5-8 and TRBJ2-2, with 8 bases matching TRBD1. V shed 6 bases, J shed 7 bases, and the junction held 11 bases outside the gene matches. Germline assignment: CDR1 SGHTS and CDR2 YDEGEE. CDR3 length: 15 residues. In nucleotides, the CDR3 is TGTGCCAGCACCCCGTGGACAGGGTTAGGCGGGGAGCTGTTTTTT. This translates into CASTPWTGLGGELFF.

This chain links TRBV7-8 with TRBJ1-5; possibly TRBD1 for D (5 bases). The CDR3 runs to 16 residues. V lost 7 bases and J 7 bases, leaving 23 bases between the germline ends. Germline V gives CDR1 SGHVS, CDR2 FQNEAQ. DNA of the CDR3: TGTGCCAGCATTCCCACGGGGGGGAGGAACGGACAGCCCCAGCATTTT. This translates into CASIPTGGRNGQPQHF.

This chain joins TRBV4-3 and TRBJ1-1; D is uncertain. This CDR3 comprises 14 residues. Germline V gene sequence: CDR1 LGHNA, CDR2 YSLEER. V was pared by 0 bases and J by 0 bases, with 5 bases between. The CDR3 coding sequence is TGCGCCAGCAGCCAAGAGGCGGTGAACACTGAAGCTTTCTTT. Translated, it gives CASSQEAVNTEAFF.

This clone appeared a few times. The rearrangement joins TRBV11-3 to TRBJ2-7; D not resolved. Germline lookup yields CDR1 SGHNT and CDR2 YENEEA. The CDR3 runs to 14 residues. The ends were cut back, 0 bases at V and 7 bases at J, with 13 bases in the middle. CDR3 residues: CASSLDPQSKEQYF. The CDR3 coding sequence is TGTGCCAGCAGCTTAGACCCCCAATCCAAAGAGCAGTACTTC.